This T cell receptor (beta chain) was sequenced in a study of shared clonotypes between healthy human individuals. The J segment lost 3 bases and the V segment lost 3 bases, leaving 7 bases of the junction unmatched. Looked up from germline, CDR1 is GTSNPN and CDR2 is SVGIG (reference sequence). The CDR3 spans 16 residues. General observations from the study: Donor clonotype sharing was expected to depend on sequencing depth.

In the case of this clone: As yet, its antigen is unknown.

The assay used deep level. Repertoires were generated with immunoSEQ multiplex PCR, while TCRdb's copy carries only in-frame clones and drops some. Of 470,000 or so clones listed, almost 80% were seen once; the top ten hold around 13%. This clonotype originated in a woman aged 40 to 49 in good health. Some clones in this sample may be carry-over from other donors' samples. V gene TRBV30 combines with J gene TRBJ2-7, with TRBD2 matching over 14 bases. Input material: PBMCs. The CDR3 loop is CAWRPGLAGDFYEQYF. For the CDR3, the DNA is TGTGCCTGGAGGCCGGGACTAGCGGGAGACTTCTACGAGCAGTACTTC.